Listed below are T cell receptor beta chains from one sample, sequenced in a study of blood T cell repertoires in COVID-19. The table came from immunoSEQ multiplex PCR; TCRdb's copy has only in-frame clones and leaves some out. Among 160,000 or so clones listed, about nine tenths were seen once. Material: peripheral blood. The source is a woman aged 70-85 years with acute or convalescent COVID-19. CDR3s include the opening cysteine and the closing phenylalanine or tryptophan. A D gene is named only where the DNA matches it firmly. Clone size appears in some rows only: once, few, many, or a class for an expanded clone.

clone size	V gene	D gene	J gene	CDR3 protein	CDR3 DNA
.	TRBV29-1	TRBD1	TRBJ2-5	CSEVQGVKETQYF	TGCAGCGAGGTACAGGGGGTTAAAGAGACCCAGTACTTC
.	TRBV9	TRBD2	TRBJ2-1	CASSVLAGGRDEQFF	TGTGCCAGCAGCGTATTAGCGGGGGGCCGGGATGAGCAGTTCTTC
.	TRBV11-3	.	TRBJ2-1	CASSHGGSYNEQFF	TGTGCCAGCAGCCACGGGGGTTCCTACAATGAGCAGTTCTTC
.	TRBV3-1/TRBV3-2	.	TRBJ2-1	CASSQGRRYSYNEQFF	TGTGCCAGCAGCCAAGGCCGCCGGTACTCCTACAATGAGCAGTTCTTC
.	TRBV24-1	.	TRBJ2-1	CATSDLRRGNEQFF	TGTGCCACCAGTGATTTGCGCAGGGGTAATGAGCAGTTCTTC
.	TRBV3-1/TRBV3-2	.	TRBJ1-6	CASSQGLGGNSPLHF	TGTGCCAGCAGCCAAGGCCTGGGGGGGAATTCACCCCTCCACTTT
once	TRBV3-1/TRBV3-2	TRBD2	TRBJ2-1	CASGTSGGHYKSEQFF	TGTGCCAGCGGGACTAGCGGGGGCCATTACAAGAGTGAGCAGTTCTTC
.	TRBV24-1	TRBD2	TRBJ2-1	CATSERAGTSALEQFF	TGTGCCACCAGTGAAAGAGCCGGGACTAGCGCCCTTGAGCAGTTCTTC
.	TRBV19	.	TRBJ1-5	CASTSWGLSQPQHF	TGTGCCAGTACCTCCTGGGGGCTCAGTCAGCCCCAGCATTTT
.	TRBV20-1	TRBD2	TRBJ2-1	CSARDRETSFF	TGCAGTGCTAGAGATCGTGAGACTAGCTTCTTC
.	TRBV10-2	.	TRBJ1-2	CASSDGMGPYGYTF	TGCGCCAGCAGTGATGGTATGGGCCCCTATGGCTACACCTTC
.	TRBV13	.	TRBJ2-1	CASSLEGGGNEQFF	TGTGCCAGCAGCTTAGAGGGAGGGGGCAATGAGCAGTTCTTC
.	TRBV5-1	.	TRBJ1-2	CASSSDPGAVYGYTF	TGCGCCAGCAGCTCGGACCCGGGAGCCGTCTATGGCTACACCTTC
.	TRBV7-2	TRBD2	TRBJ2-7	CASSPIRTSGVPEQYF	TGTGCCAGCAGCCCGATACGGACTAGCGGGGTGCCCGAGCAGTACTTC
.	TRBV20-1	TRBD2	TRBJ2-3	CSASSSGAHTDTQYF	TGCAGTGCTAGTTCTAGCGGGGCCCACACAGATACGCAGTATTTT
once	TRBV19	TRBD1	TRBJ1-5	CASSLSGGSVPQHF	TGTGCCAGTAGTCTTTCAGGGGGGAGCGTGCCCCAGCATTTT
.	TRBV7-2	TRBD2	TRBJ2-7	CASSENFSGGSSYEQYF	TGTGCCAGCAGCGAGAATTTTAGCGGGGGGTCCTCCTACGAGCAGTACTTC
.	TRBV3-1/TRBV3-2	.	TRBJ2-3	CASSQQGIPTDTQYF	TGTGCCAGCAGCCAACAGGGGATCCCCACAGATACGCAGTATTTT
.	TRBV7-9	.	TRBJ2-5	CASSLPGGRKETQYF	TGTGCCAGCAGCTTACCCGGAGGGCGCAAAGAGACCCAGTACTTC
.	TRBV19	TRBD1	TRBJ1-1	CATDRGWSTEAFF	TGTGCCACCGACAGGGGGTGGTCCACTGAAGCTTTCTTT
.	TRBV3-1/TRBV3-2	.	TRBJ2-2	CAGSLTGELFF	TGTGCCGGCAGTCTCACCGGGGAGCTGTTTTTT
.	TRBV19	TRBD1	TRBJ2-2	CASSIPTTGSTGELFF	TGTGCCAGTAGTATACCCACGACAGGGAGCACCGGGGAGCTGTTTTTT
.	TRBV28	TRBD1	TRBJ1-2	CASSLGQAFHGHGYTF	TGTGCCAGCAGTTTGGGACAGGCCTTCCACGGTCATGGCTACACCTTC
.	TRBV6-5	TRBD1	TRBJ1-4	CASSNRGINEKLFF	TGTGCCAGCAGTAACAGGGGAATAAACGAAAAACTGTTTTTT
few	TRBV9	TRBD1	TRBJ1-2	CASSVPGQGCGYTF	TGTGCCAGCAGCGTACCGGGACAGGGGTGCGGCTACACCTTC
.	TRBV5-1	.	TRBJ1-1	CASRSNSNTEAFF	TGCGCCAGCAGATCCAACTCCAACACTGAAGCTTTCTTT
.	TRBV5-1	.	TRBJ2-2	CASSLVVDGELFF	TGCGCCAGCAGCTTGGTAGTTGACGGGGAGCTGTTTTTT
.	TRBV18	.	TRBJ1-2	CASSPRTDRPNYGYTF	TGTGCCAGCTCACCAAGGACAGACAGACCTAACTATGGCTACACCTTC